These 24 T cell receptor beta chains share one sample of origin, sequenced in a study of cytomegalovirus exposure and HLA in healthy donors. In the PCR, 60 Vbeta and 13 Jbeta primers were used. Repertoires were generated with immunoSEQ multiplex PCR, while TCRdb's copy carries only in-frame clones and drops some. There are tens of thousands of clones in the sample; 78% occur only once, and around 1.5% lies in the top ten. The sample taken for sequencing was PBMCs. Receptors were obtained from a man aged 35-49 years in good health and CMV-seronegative.

The genes are TRBV28 and TRBJ1-1; 8 nucleotides match TRBD1. The CDR3 spans 15 residues. With 6 bases clipped from V and 2 bases from J, the junction kept 8 bases outside the gene matches. Germline assignment: CDR1 MDHEN and CDR2 SYDVKM. The CDR3 spells CASSRLGQDNTEAFF. CDR3 coding DNA: TGTGCCAGCAGCCGACTGGGACAGGATAACACTGAAGCTTTCTTT. The full variable domain, rest sourced from reference TRBV28 and TRBJ1-1, is DVKVTQSSRYLVKRTGEKVFLECVQDMDHENMFWYRQDPGLGLRLIYFSYDVKMKEKGDIPEGYSVSREKKERFSLILESASTNQTSMYLCASSRLGQDNTEAFFGQGTRLTVV.

The chain uses TRBV5-4 and TRBJ1-2; D might be TRBD1 (6 bases). The V end was cut by 4 bases, the J end by 2 bases, with 9 bases between. The CDR3 is 13 residues long. Looked up from germline, CDR1 is SGHNT and CDR2 is YYREEE (reference sequence). The CDR3 spells CASSRDKNYGYTF. CDR3 coding DNA: TGTGCCAGCAGCCGGGACAAAAACTATGGCTACACCTTC.

This clone was detected a few times. The CDR3 DNA is TGCGCCAGCAGTGAGAGTACAGCCTCCTACGAGCAGTACTTC. Translation gives CASSESTASYEQYF. V is TRBV10-1 and J is TRBJ2-7, with D uncertain. V gave up 2 bases and J gave up 0 bases, with 8 bases separating them. Germline CDR1 reads WNHNN; CDR2 reads SYGVQD (reference sequence). This CDR3 is built from 14 residues.

This clone was seen just once. The rearrangement links TRBV28 to TRBJ1-2; TRBD1 is a possible D gene (6 bases). The V gene's germline CDR1 is MDHEN and CDR2 SYDVKM. The CDR3 contains 11 residues. CDR3 sequence reads: CAGQSNYGYTF. The CDR3 region has the DNA TGTGCAGGACAGTCTAACTATGGCTACACCTTC.

This clone was detected a few times. The junction departs from the called germline gene at one end, perhaps through a read error. The rearrangement uses TRBV6-5 and TRBJ2-1; D may be TRBD2 (5 bases). Germline V gene sequence: CDR1 MNHEY, CDR2 SVGAGI. This CDR3 has 14 residues. DNA for the CDR3: TGTGCCAGCAGTTTGGGTTCTAGCTACAGTGAGCAGTTCTTC. Protein product: CASSLGSSYSEQFF.

The J gene is TRBJ1-5, the V gene TRBV6-5; 7 bases are shared with TRBD1. With V trimmed by 0 bases and J by 7 bases, 6 bases remained unmatched. The CDR3 length is 15 residues. Looked up from germline, CDR1 is MNHEY and CDR2 is SVGAGI. CDR3 sequence: CASSYSAGGGQPQHF. The DNA of the CDR3 is TGTGCCAGCAGTTACTCGGCGGGAGGGGGCCAGCCCCAGCATTTT.

This chain links TRBV7-8 with TRBJ2-1, with 10 bases lining up with TRBD2. Germline values: CDR1 SGHVS, CDR2 FQNEAQ. The CDR3 totals 15 residues. After removal of 2 bases from V and 8 bases from J, the junction contained 6 bases not matched to a gene. CDR3 protein: CASSLTLAGAHEQFF. As DNA, the CDR3 is TGTGCCAGCAGCTTAACCCTAGCGGGAGCTCATGAGCAGTTCTTC.

The J gene is TRBJ2-7, the V gene TRBV10-1; tentative D call: TRBD2 (6 bases). The V end lost 2 bases, the J end lost 3 bases, and 14 bases lay between the germline ends. Germline CDR1 reads WNHNN; CDR2 reads SYGVQD (reference sequence). The CDR3 runs to 15 residues. CDR3 protein: CASSEHAGLDYEQYF. CDR3 sequence (DNA): TGCGCCAGCAGTGAGCATGCGGGATTAGACTACGAGCAGTACTTC.

The chain is built from TRBV19 and TRBJ1-1; 8 positions agree with TRBD1. Germline CDR1 and CDR2: LNHDA and SQIVND (reference sequence). CDR3 length equals 15 residues. Trimming removed 5 bases from V and 4 bases from J; junction bases left unmatched: 9. CDR3 nucleotide sequence: TGTGCCAGTAGTTCGCGAGGCGGACAGGGCACTGAAGCTTTCTTT. As protein: CASSSRGGQGTEAFF.

A single count supports this clone. The chain joins TRBV7-8 to TRBJ2-1; maybe TRBD2 (5 bases). Germline CDR1 and CDR2: SGHVS and FQNEAQ. V lost 2 bases to trimming and J lost 2 bases, with 13 bases between them. The CDR3 has 16 amino acids. The CDR3 DNA is TGTGCCAGCAGCTTATTAACGAGCGGCCCCTACAATGAGCAGTTCTTC. Its translation: CASSLLTSGPYNEQFF.

This chain joins TRBV19 and TRBJ2-1; TRBD1 matches 8 bases. The CDR3 is made up of 15 amino acids. V shed 8 bases and J 5 bases; nucleotides not matched to a gene: 11. Germline CDR1 is LNHDA and CDR2 is SQIVND (reference sequence). CDR3 nucleotide sequence: TGTGCCAGTCGACGTGAGACAGGGGTACACAATGAGCAGTTCTTC. This codes for CASRRETGVHNEQFF.

As to this clone: The junction and the germline gene differ at one end; a read error may be behind it. This rearrangement joins TRBV19 to TRBJ2-6; D perhaps matches TRBD1 (5 bases). The CDR3 is made up of 16 amino acids. Germline V gene lookup returns CDR1 LNHDA and CDR2 SQIVND (reference sequence). The CDR3 DNA is TGTGCCAGTAAGGGCAGGGTGAGCTCTGGGGCCAACGGCCTGACTTTC. It translates to CASKGRVSSGANGLTF.

The chain couples TRBV30 to TRBJ1-2; D perhaps matches TRBD1 (5 bases). This CDR3 is built from 13 residues. Trimming took off 7 bases at V and 2 bases at J, with 14 bases between the two ends. Germline V gene sequence: CDR1 GTSNPN, CDR2 SVGIG (reference sequence). Here the CDR3 reads CASKTDRNYGYTF. In nucleotides, the CDR3 is TGTGCCTCGAAGACAGACCGAAACTATGGCTACACCTTC. Together with reference TRBV30 and TRBJ1-2, the CDR3 gives the full variable domain: SQTIHQWPATLVQPVGSPLSLECTVEGTSNPNLYWYRQAAGRGLQLLFYSVGIGQISSEVPQNLSASRPQDRQFILSSKKLLLSDSGFYLCASKTDRNYGYTFGSGTRLTVV.

This chain joins TRBV19 and TRBJ1-5; 11 bases fit TRBD1. The CDR3 is 15 residues long. Germline V lookup: CDR1 LNHDA, CDR2 SQIVND (reference sequence). J was trimmed by 6 bases and V by 8 bases; bases with no gene match: 9. The CDR3 DNA follows: TGTGCCAGTTATCCCGGGACAGGGGGAGGTCAGCCCCAGCATTTT. Translation gives CASYPGTGGGQPQHF.

V usage is TRBV28 and J usage is TRBJ1-1; the D gene is possibly TRBD1 (6 bases). Per the germline V gene, CDR1 is MDHEN and CDR2 is SYDVKM. Trimming left V 5 bases short and J 8 bases short, with 12 bases between. This CDR3 region has 12 residues. The CDR3 region has the DNA TGTGCCAGCAGTCCCTTTGACAGGGAAGCTTTCTTT. It translates to CASSPFDREAFF.

This clone has only a few counts. The chain joins TRBV2 to TRBJ2-4; D is undetermined. The CDR3 is 13 amino acids. V was trimmed by 4 bases and J by 4 bases, leaving 8 bases between them. Germline values: CDR1 SNHLY, CDR2 FYNNEI. The CDR3 reads CASSAYRKNIQYF. For the CDR3, the DNA is TGTGCCAGCAGTGCGTATCGGAAAAACATTCAGTACTTC.

The chain uses TRBV30 and TRBJ2-1; D might be TRBD2 (7 bases). V was pared by 5 bases and J by 9 bases, with 26 bases between. Germline CDR1 is GTSNPN and CDR2 is SVGIG (reference sequence). This CDR3 has 16 residues. In nucleotides, the CDR3 is TGTGCCTGGGACATGCTAAGGGACATTTTAGCGGGTGAGCAGTTCTTC. It yields the protein CAWDMLRDILAGEQFF. Full variable domain (rest looked up from reference TRBV30 and TRBJ2-1): SQTIHQWPATLVQPVGSPLSLECTVEGTSNPNLYWYRQAAGRGLQLLFYSVGIGQISSEVPQNLSASRPQDRQFILSSKKLLLSDSGFYLCAWDMLRDILAGEQFFGPGTRLTVL.

The rearrangement uses TRBV6-1 and TRBJ2-7; 8 nucleotides line up with TRBD1. CDR1 and CDR2 (germline): MNHNS, SASEGT. V trimming: 8 bases; J trimming: 3 bases; junction bases outside the gene matches: 12. The CDR3 has 15 amino acids. The CDR3 spells CASGQVAGGGYEQYF. In nucleotides, the CDR3 is TGTGCCAGCGGACAGGTGGCAGGGGGCGGCTACGAGCAGTACTTC.

This clone has just a few counts. The chain links TRBV7-6 to TRBJ2-2, with D perhaps TRBD1 (5 bases). The V end lost 1 base, the J end lost 3 bases, and 9 bases lay between the germline ends. CDR3 length: 15 amino acids. Germline-derived CDR1 and CDR2 are SGHVS and FNYEAQ. The CDR3 region is CASSLEGAYTGELFF. The CDR3 DNA follows: TGTGCCAGCAGCTTAGAAGGGGCGTACACCGGGGAGCTGTTTTTT.

The V gene is TRBV6-5, the J gene TRBJ1-2, with TRBD1 as a possible D gene (5 bases). Germline V gene sequence: CDR1 MNHEY, CDR2 SVGAGI. The CDR3 sequence is 15 residues long. Trimming removed 4 bases at V and 4 bases at J, with 16 bases between. The CDR3 spells CASSFSQGVSYGYTF. CDR3 DNA: TGTGCCAGCAGTTTCTCGCAGGGTGTGAGCTATGGCTACACCTTC.

The genes are TRBV18 and TRBJ2-2, with D maybe TRBD1 (6 bases). Trimming stripped 6 bases from V and 0 bases from J, with 14 bases between. Germline lookup yields CDR1 KGHSH and CDR2 LQKENI. The length of the CDR3 is 16 residues. DNA of the CDR3: TGTGCCAGCTCCCGCAACAGGGACCCGAACACCGGGGAGCTGTTTTTT. Its protein product is CASSRNRDPNTGELFF.

J is TRBJ2-2 and V is TRBV5-1; 11 positions agree with TRBD2. Germline CDR1 and CDR2: SGHRS and YFSETQ. The ends lost 6 bases at V and 4 bases at J; junction bases unmatched: 5. The CDR3 sequence is 15 residues long. Here the CDR3 reads CASTQTSGSTGELFF. As DNA, the CDR3 is TGCGCCAGCACCCAAACTAGCGGGAGCACCGGGGAGCTGTTTTTT. The variable domain in full, completed from reference TRBV5-1 and TRBJ2-2, reads KAGVTQTPRYLIKTRGQQVTLSCSPISGHRSVSWYQQTPGQGLQFLFEYFSETQRNKGNFPGRFSGRQFSNSRSEMNVSTLELGDSALYLCASTQTSGSTGELFFGEGSRLTVL.

V and J are TRBV9 and TRBJ1-2, with D hard to call. This CDR3 contains 16 residues. Germline CDR1 is SGDLS and CDR2 is YYNGEE. V lost 4 bases and J 0 bases, leaving 16 bases between the germline ends. This CDR3 is CASSPAETPANYGYTF. The CDR3 region has the DNA TGTGCCAGCAGCCCCGCGGAAACACCAGCTAACTATGGCTACACCTTC.

V usage is TRBV28 and J usage is TRBJ1-6; D is undetermined. Trimming left V 6 bases short and J 7 bases short, with 19 bases between. Germline V CDR1 and CDR2: MDHEN, SYDVKM. The length of the CDR3 is 16 residues. In DNA, the CDR3 is TGTGCCAGCAGCTTCCGTTGGGCCCAATGGAATTCACCCCTCCACTTT. Translation: CASSFRWAQWNSPLHF.